This T cell receptor (beta chain) emerged from a study of shared clonotypes between healthy human individuals. A word on this clone: This sample also contains other DNA sequences that code for the same CDR3.

Data came from immunoSEQ multiplex PCR; TCRdb stores just in-frame clones and leaves some out. The sample holds about 2.3 million clones, roughly 92% seen once. Germline V gene lookup returns CDR1 SGHRS and CDR2 YFSETQ. Trimming stripped 2 bases from V and 7 bases from J, with 9 bases between. There are 12 residues in the CDR3. Naive CD45RA+ and memory CD45RA-negative subsets were split from CD4+ cells. The sample taken for sequencing was naive CD4+ T cells from PBMCs. The subset: CD45RA+ positively selected. The chain employs TRBV5-1 and TRBJ1-2; no firm D call. The source is a man younger than 35 in good health. Some clones in this sample may be carry-over from other donors' samples. CDR3 nucleotide sequence: TGCGCCAGCAGCTTAGGAGGCGCTGGCTACACCTTC. Protein: CASSLGGAGYTF.